This T cell receptor beta chain was sequenced for a study of T cells in Graves' hyperthyroidism and ophthalmopathy. The study, taken as a whole, reports: Most thyroid clonotypes that were expanded above 0.001 also turned up in blood.

At least 3 on the Clinical Activity Score was recorded for ophthalmopathy patients, who also had NOSPECS grade at least 4 and duration under 3 months. The CDR3 contains 16 residues. V dropped 1 base and J dropped 4; count of bases not matched to a gene: 5. The germline V gene has CDR1 LGHDT and CDR2 YNNKEL (reference sequence). RNA transcripts served as the template for amplifying TCR beta CDR3 regions. First-round RT-PCR with HTBI primers amplified the TCR CDR3 region. TCRdb reanalysed the multiplex PCR reads using MiXCR and keeps one entry per CDR3 protein. The sample contains roughly 350,000 distinct CDR3 sequences, about 14% of which appear only once. This clonotype has only a few counts. Its antigen remains unidentified.

The receptor was derived from a woman under 40 with Graves' ophthalmopathy. The genes are TRBV3-1 and TRBJ2-2; 8 bases match TRBD2. The material sequenced was blood. The chain's CDR3 is CASSQAGGALTGELFF. For the CDR3, the DNA is TGTGCCAGCAGCCAAGCGGGGGGGGCCCTCACCGGGGAGCTGTTTTTT.